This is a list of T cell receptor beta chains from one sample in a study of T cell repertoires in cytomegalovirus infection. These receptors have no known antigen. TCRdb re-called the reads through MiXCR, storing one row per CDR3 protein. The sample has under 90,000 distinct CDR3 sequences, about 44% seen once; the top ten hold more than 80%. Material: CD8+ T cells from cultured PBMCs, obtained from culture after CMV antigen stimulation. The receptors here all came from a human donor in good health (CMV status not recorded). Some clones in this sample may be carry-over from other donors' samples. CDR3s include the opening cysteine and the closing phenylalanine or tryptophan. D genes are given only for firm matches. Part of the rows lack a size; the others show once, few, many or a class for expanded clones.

cdr3_aa: CASSFWDRNSNQPQHF
cdr3_nt: TGTGCCAGCAGTTTTTGGGACAGAAATAGCAATCAGCCCCAGCATTTT
j_call: TRBJ1-5
d_call: TRBD1
v_call: TRBV28
clone_size: many

cdr3_aa: CASSLEGNIAGNSPLHF
cdr3_nt: TGTGCCAGCAGCTTAGAAGGGAACATCGCCGGAAATTCACCCCTCCACTTT
j_call: TRBJ1-6
d_call: NA
v_call: TRBV7-2
clone_size: few

cdr3_aa: CASSAGRDRTNYGYTF
cdr3_nt: TGTGCCAGCAGCGCCGGACGGGACAGGACTAACTATGGCTACACCTTC
j_call: TRBJ1-2
d_call: TRBD1
v_call: TRBV9
clone_size: NA

cdr3_aa: CASSLATGLSGNTIYF
cdr3_nt: TGTGCCAGCAGCTTAGCGACAGGGCTCTCTGGAAACACCATATATTTT
j_call: TRBJ1-3
d_call: TRBD1
v_call: TRBV7-6
clone_size: NA

cdr3_aa: CASSRGGAPSTDTQYF
cdr3_nt: TGTGCCAGCTCCCGGGGGGGGGCGCCGAGCACAGATACGCAGTATTTT
j_call: TRBJ2-3
d_call: TRBD2
v_call: TRBV27
clone_size: NA

cdr3_aa: CASRLAGGYNEQFF
cdr3_nt: TGTGCCAGCAGACTAGCGGGAGGTTACAATGAGCAGTTCTTC
j_call: TRBJ2-1
d_call: TRBD2
v_call: TRBV12-3/TRBV12-4
clone_size: few

cdr3_aa: CASSQVLSAGGNEQFF
cdr3_nt: TGCGCCAGCAGCCAAGTACTGTCGGCGGGAGGTAATGAGCAGTTCTTC
j_call: TRBJ2-1
d_call: TRBD2
v_call: TRBV4-1
clone_size: NA

cdr3_aa: CAISDLGEQFF
cdr3_nt: TGTGCCATCAGTGACCTAGGTGAGCAGTTCTTC
j_call: TRBJ2-1
d_call: NA
v_call: TRBV10-3
clone_size: NA

cdr3_aa: CASSLDGWGQYF
cdr3_nt: TGTGCCAGCAGTTTGGATGGATGGGGGCAGTACTTC
j_call: TRBJ2-7
d_call: NA
v_call: TRBV28
clone_size: NA

cdr3_aa: CASSLDYEGEKLFF
cdr3_nt: TGTGCCAGCAGCCTCGACTATGAAGGTGAAAAACTGTTTTTT
j_call: TRBJ1-4
d_call: NA
v_call: TRBV7-9
clone_size: NA

cdr3_aa: CASSEATGVTYEQYF
cdr3_nt: TGTGCCAGCAGTGAAGCGACAGGGGTAACCTACGAGCAGTACTTC
j_call: TRBJ2-7
d_call: TRBD1
v_call: TRBV6-1
clone_size: few

cdr3_aa: CASSPTPNWDTQYF
cdr3_nt: TGTGCCAGCAGCCCTACTCCCAACTGGGATACGCAGTATTTT
j_call: TRBJ2-3
d_call: NA
v_call: TRBV7-3
clone_size: NA

cdr3_aa: CASRSDGGRVVESTDTQYF
cdr3_nt: TGTGCCAGCAGGTCGGATGGCGGGAGGGTGGTCGAAAGCACAGATACGCAGTATTTT
j_call: TRBJ2-3
d_call: TRBD2
v_call: TRBV28
clone_size: few

cdr3_aa: CASTQTGANVLTF
cdr3_nt: TGTGCCAGCACCCAAACTGGGGCCAACGTCCTGACTTTC
j_call: TRBJ2-6
d_call: NA
v_call: TRBV4-1
clone_size: NA

cdr3_aa: CASSSYRDRNNEQFF
cdr3_nt: TGTGCCAGCAGCTCGTACCGGGACAGGAACAATGAGCAGTTCTTC
j_call: TRBJ2-1
d_call: TRBD1
v_call: TRBV7-4
clone_size: NA

cdr3_aa: CSAKRGTGPYNEQFF
cdr3_nt: TGCAGTGCTAAGAGAGGGACTGGTCCCTACAATGAGCAGTTCTTC
j_call: TRBJ2-1
d_call: NA
v_call: TRBV20-1
clone_size: NA

cdr3_aa: CASKDRGYDGYTF
cdr3_nt: TGTGCCAGCAAAGACAGGGGGTACGATGGCTACACCTTC
j_call: TRBJ1-2
d_call: TRBD1
v_call: TRBV6-2/TRBV6-3
clone_size: few

cdr3_aa: CSARRLPSTGSTQDTQYF
cdr3_nt: TGCAGTGCTAGGCGACTACCATCGACAGGGAGCACACAGGATACGCAGTATTTT
j_call: TRBJ2-3
d_call: TRBD1
v_call: TRBV20-1
clone_size: many

cdr3_aa: CASSLSPTGAGGQYF
cdr3_nt: TGCGCCAGCAGCCTATCCCCGACAGGGGCGGGAGGTCAGTACTTC
j_call: TRBJ2-7
d_call: NA
v_call: TRBV4-1
clone_size: few

cdr3_aa: CASSLARAGANYEQYF
cdr3_nt: TGTGCCAGCAGCTTAGCGCGGGCAGGCGCCAACTACGAGCAGTACTTC
j_call: TRBJ2-7
d_call: NA
v_call: TRBV7-6
clone_size: few

cdr3_aa: CATSDTGDIQDTQYF
cdr3_nt: TGTGCCACCAGTGATACAGGTGACATACAAGATACGCAGTATTTT
j_call: TRBJ2-3
d_call: NA
v_call: TRBV24-1
clone_size: NA

cdr3_aa: CASSLELGVGVGTDTQYF
cdr3_nt: TGTGCCAGCAGCTTGGAACTAGGTGTCGGGGTAGGCACAGATACGCAGTATTTT
j_call: TRBJ2-3
d_call: NA
v_call: TRBV5-6
clone_size: few

cdr3_aa: CASSTGLRGRNNQPQHF
cdr3_nt: TGTGCCAGCAGCACCGGTCTCAGGGGGAGGAACAATCAGCCCCAGCATTTT
j_call: TRBJ1-5
d_call: TRBD1
v_call: TRBV7-8
clone_size: few

cdr3_aa: CASSSLPTLSSYNEQFF
cdr3_nt: TGTGCCAGCAGCTCCCTACCGACTCTGAGCTCCTACAATGAGCAGTTCTTC
j_call: TRBJ2-1
d_call: NA
v_call: TRBV7-8
clone_size: many

cdr3_aa: CASSLVGQGAGEQYF
cdr3_nt: TGTGCCAGCAGCTTAGTCGGACAGGGGGCAGGCGAGCAGTACTTC
j_call: TRBJ2-7
d_call: TRBD1
v_call: TRBV7-2
clone_size: once

cdr3_aa: CASSDGGETQYF
cdr3_nt: TGTGCCAGCAGCGATGGAGGGGAGACCCAGTACTTC
j_call: TRBJ2-5
d_call: NA
v_call: TRBV7-9
clone_size: few

cdr3_aa: CASSLRDDYGYTF
cdr3_nt: TGTGCCAGCAGCCTTCGGGACGACTATGGCTACACCTTC
j_call: TRBJ1-2
d_call: NA
v_call: TRBV11-1
clone_size: NA

cdr3_aa: CASSSSRQGADNSPLHF
cdr3_nt: TGTGCCAGCAGTTCATCCCGACAGGGGGCCGATAATTCACCCCTCCACTTT
j_call: TRBJ1-6
d_call: TRBD1
v_call: TRBV7-9
clone_size: NA

cdr3_aa: CASSLARDRVDQPQHF
cdr3_nt: TGTGCCAGCAGTTTAGCTCGGGACAGGGTAGATCAGCCCCAGCATTTT
j_call: TRBJ1-5
d_call: TRBD1
v_call: TRBV12-3/TRBV12-4
clone_size: once

cdr3_aa: CASRSGTSRPYEQYF
cdr3_nt: TGTGCCAGCAGATCCGGGACTAGCAGACCCTACGAGCAGTACTTC
j_call: TRBJ2-7
d_call: TRBD2
v_call: TRBV7-8
clone_size: few

cdr3_aa: CASSLWDKYEQYF
cdr3_nt: TGTGCCAGCAGCTTATGGGACAAGTACGAGCAGTACTTC
j_call: TRBJ2-7
d_call: NA
v_call: TRBV7-9
clone_size: NA

cdr3_aa: CASSPILGFGETQYF
cdr3_nt: TGTGCCAGCAGCCCAATCCTTGGGTTCGGAGAGACCCAGTACTTC
j_call: TRBJ2-5
d_call: NA
v_call: TRBV7-6
clone_size: many

cdr3_aa: CASSMDGSYEQYF
cdr3_nt: TGTGCCAGCAGCATGGACGGATCCTACGAGCAGTACTTC
j_call: TRBJ2-7
d_call: NA
v_call: TRBV9
clone_size: NA

cdr3_aa: CSAIPPGVTYEQYF
cdr3_nt: TGCAGTGCTATCCCCCCCGGAGTAACCTACGAGCAGTACTTC
j_call: TRBJ2-7
d_call: NA
v_call: TRBV20-1
clone_size: NA

cdr3_aa: CVSSLGDRRAYGDTQYF
cdr3_nt: TGTGTCAGCAGCTTAGGGGATCGGCGGGCGTATGGAGATACGCAGTATTTT
j_call: TRBJ2-3
d_call: NA
v_call: TRBV7-9
clone_size: NA

cdr3_aa: CASSLSLRTGEEETQYF
cdr3_nt: TGTGCCAGCAGCTTATCGCTGAGAACAGGGGAGGAAGAGACCCAGTACTTC
j_call: TRBJ2-5
d_call: NA
v_call: TRBV11-2
clone_size: NA

cdr3_aa: CASRRRDTPRGSPLHF
cdr3_nt: TGTGCCAGCAGACGACGGGACACGCCGAGGGGTTCACCCCTCCACTTT
j_call: TRBJ1-6
d_call: NA
v_call: TRBV28
clone_size: NA

cdr3_aa: CAGSFGTGRHFF
cdr3_nt: TGTGCCGGCAGTTTCGGGACAGGTCGGCACTTCTTC
j_call: TRBJ2-1
d_call: TRBD1
v_call: TRBV28
clone_size: once

cdr3_aa: CAASLMAALQPQHF
cdr3_nt: TGTGCCGCCAGTTTAATGGCGGCTCTTCAGCCCCAGCATTTT
j_call: TRBJ1-5
d_call: NA
v_call: TRBV12-3/TRBV12-4
clone_size: NA

cdr3_aa: CSARRPGLVVRGTDTQYF
cdr3_nt: TGCAGTGCCCGACGGCCGGGACTAGTGGTTAGGGGCACAGATACGCAGTATTTT
j_call: TRBJ2-3
d_call: TRBD2
v_call: TRBV20-1
clone_size: NA

cdr3_aa: CASSKGASEQYF
cdr3_nt: TGTGCCAGCAGTAAAGGGGCTTCCGAGCAGTACTTC
j_call: TRBJ2-7
d_call: NA
v_call: TRBV4-2
clone_size: NA

cdr3_aa: CASRDRVSSGNTIYF
cdr3_nt: TGTGCCAGCAGGGACAGGGTTAGCTCTGGAAACACCATATATTTT
j_call: TRBJ1-3
d_call: TRBD1
v_call: TRBV12-3/TRBV12-4
clone_size: few

cdr3_aa: CSARDPGRFNVLTF
cdr3_nt: TGCAGTGCTAGAGATCCCGGACGGTTCAACGTCCTGACTTTC
j_call: TRBJ2-6
d_call: NA
v_call: TRBV20-1
clone_size: NA

cdr3_aa: CASSPGGARNTEAFF
cdr3_nt: TGTGCCAGCAGCCCTGGAGGGGCACGGAACACTGAAGCTTTCTTT
j_call: TRBJ1-1
d_call: NA
v_call: TRBV11-2
clone_size: NA

cdr3_aa: CASSRNPGGAGGLNQPQHF
cdr3_nt: TGTGCCAGCAGCCGAAACCCAGGCGGGGCGGGAGGCCTGAATCAGCCCCAGCATTTT
j_call: TRBJ1-5
d_call: NA
v_call: TRBV7-4
clone_size: once

cdr3_aa: CASSFSLAGPTDTQYF
cdr3_nt: TGTGCCAGCAGTTTTTCCCTAGCGGGGCCTACAGATACGCAGTATTTT
j_call: TRBJ2-3
d_call: TRBD2
v_call: TRBV12-3/TRBV12-4
clone_size: NA

cdr3_aa: CASSAVTGKGTEAFF
cdr3_nt: TGTGCCAGTAGTGCTGTGACAGGGAAGGGCACTGAAGCTTTCTTT
j_call: TRBJ1-1
d_call: TRBD1
v_call: TRBV19
clone_size: NA

cdr3_aa: CASSYYTPGDEQYF
cdr3_nt: TGTGCCAGCAGCTATTACACCCCTGGCGACGAGCAGTACTTC
j_call: TRBJ2-7
d_call: NA
v_call: TRBV7-8
clone_size: few

cdr3_aa: CASSFRIAGPTTSGELFF
cdr3_nt: TGTGCCAGCAGCTTTCGGATAGCGGGGCCAACTACGTCCGGGGAGCTGTTTTTT
j_call: TRBJ2-2
d_call: TRBD2
v_call: TRBV7-8
clone_size: NA

cdr3_aa: CASSFTDGAANTGELFF
cdr3_nt: TGTGCCAGCAGCTTCACCGACGGGGCCGCGAACACCGGGGAGCTGTTTTTT
j_call: TRBJ2-2
d_call: NA
v_call: TRBV11-2
clone_size: NA

cdr3_aa: CASSLGLLADPDYEQYF
cdr3_nt: TGTGCCAGCAGCTTAGGCCTACTAGCGGACCCTGACTACGAGCAGTACTTC
j_call: TRBJ2-7
d_call: TRBD2
v_call: TRBV11-2
clone_size: few

cdr3_aa: CASSLSPGELFF
cdr3_nt: TGTGCCAGCAGCTTATCCCCCGGGGAGCTGTTTTTT
j_call: TRBJ2-2
d_call: NA
v_call: TRBV7-4
clone_size: NA

cdr3_aa: CASIIAANTEAFF
cdr3_nt: TGTGCCAGCATTATTGCCGCGAACACTGAAGCTTTCTTT
j_call: TRBJ1-1
d_call: NA
v_call: TRBV6-2/TRBV6-3
clone_size: NA

cdr3_aa: CATSDLETSGRSTDGELFF
cdr3_nt: TGTGCCACCAGTGATCTGGAGACTAGCGGGAGGTCAACAGACGGGGAGCTGTTTTTT
j_call: TRBJ2-2
d_call: TRBD2
v_call: TRBV24-1
clone_size: NA

cdr3_aa: CASSLGRGDTEAFF
cdr3_nt: TGTGCCAGCAGCTTGGGCAGGGGCGACACTGAAGCTTTCTTT
j_call: TRBJ1-1
d_call: NA
v_call: TRBV5-4
clone_size: NA